This T cell receptor beta chain was observed in a study of T cell responses to AZD1222 COVID-19 vaccine. Study results and limitations: Rises in breadth and depth of Spike-specific TCRs came after two AZD1222 doses. Reportedly, nearly half of unique spike TCRs recognized epitopes outside B.1.351/B.1.1.7 mutations. Clonal diversity was possibly underestimated, and the donors were mostly white British, with more females. Regions 160-218 and 743-854 held dominance among vaccine-associated CD4 TCRs, which spanned spike.

The ends were cut back, 5 bases at V and 4 bases at J, with 14 bases in the middle. Germline V gene data show CDR1 as LNHDA and CDR2 as SQIVND (reference sequence). The CDR3 is 14 amino acids. Comments on this clone: The antigen remains undetermined.

The repertoire was sequenced with immunoSEQ multiplex PCR; TCRdb's copy has only in-frame clones and lacks some. Of around 150,000 clones listed, just over 90% are singletons. The rearrangement links TRBV19 to TRBJ2-5; a possible D gene is TRBD1 (5 bases). This receptor was obtained from an adult in good health. The source material was peripheral blood, sampled on day 0 of MenACWY control vaccination. The CDR3 here is CASSFLLGRETQYF. The DNA for the CDR3 is TGTGCCAGTAGTTTCCTGCTGGGGCGAGAGACCCAGTACTTC.